One sample yielded the 14 T cell receptor beta chains listed below, sequenced in a study of blood T cell repertoires in COVID-19. Data came from immunoSEQ multiplex PCR; TCRdb stores just in-frame clones and leaves some out. Altogether over 150,000 clones are present, around 87% being singletons, with the ten largest covering approximately 0.6%. The sequenced sample was peripheral blood. The receptors shown here come from a man in his 60s with COVID-19, enrolled during active disease.

V is TRBV7-2 and J is TRBJ1-5; TRBD1 is a possible D gene (6 bases). V dropped 0 bases and J dropped 6 bases, with 12 bases sitting between them. Germline CDR1 reads SGHTA; CDR2 reads FQGNSA. This CDR3 has 15 amino acids. The CDR3 is CASSLALQGRQPQHF. In nucleotides, the CDR3 is TGTGCCAGCAGCTTAGCGCTCCAGGGGCGTCAGCCCCAGCATTTT.

V gene TRBV5-6 combines with J gene TRBJ2-7, with TRBD2 identical over 13 bases. The V and J ends lost 0 bases and 2 bases, in that order; junction bases with no gene match: 8. CDR1 is SGHDT and CDR2 is YYEEEE in the germline V gene. This CDR3 is 18 amino acids long. The CDR3 region is CASSLVGTSGVPTYEQYF. CDR3 in DNA: TGTGCCAGCAGCTTGGTTGGGACTAGCGGGGTACCGACCTACGAGCAGTACTTC. Supplemented by reference TRBV5-6 and TRBJ2-7, the full variable domain reads DAGVTQSPTHLIKTRGQQVTLRCSPKSGHDTVSWYQQALGQGPQFIFQYYEEEERQRGNFPDRFSGHQFPNYSSELNVNALLLGDSALYLCASSLVGTSGVPTYEQYFGPGTRLTVT.

The chain joins TRBV6-5 to TRBJ1-1; tentative D call: TRBD1 (5 bases). Germline CDR1 and CDR2: MNHEY and SVGAGI. The V end lost 2 bases, the J end lost 6 bases, and 13 bases lay between the germline ends. There are 14 residues in the CDR3. The DNA of the CDR3 is TGTGCCAGCAGTTACAGGGGAGGAGGTGCTGAAGCTTTCTTT. Translation: CASSYRGGGAEAFF.

The chain recombines TRBV5-1 with TRBJ1-2; 10 bases map to TRBD1. Trimming took 1 base from V and 3 from J; bases not matched to a gene: 9. Germline lookup yields CDR1 SGHRS and CDR2 YFSETQ. This CDR3 is built from 17 residues. This CDR3 is CASSLFVTGGADYGYTF. The CDR3, as DNA: TGCGCCAGCAGCTTGTTTGTGACAGGGGGCGCGGACTATGGCTACACCTTC.

This chain links TRBV9 with TRBJ1-3; TRBD1 matches 7 bases. Germline V lookup: CDR1 SGDLS, CDR2 YYNGEE. The CDR3 is made up of 16 amino acids. J gave up 0 bases and V 4 bases, and 7 bases lay outside the gene matches. In nucleotides, the CDR3 is TGTGCCAGCAGCCCTGGGGACAGTCGCTCTGGAAACACCATATATTTT. This translates into CASSPGDSRSGNTIYF.

This clone came up a few times. The chain has TRBV4-1 and TRBJ2-5; perhaps TRBD2 as D (6 bases). From germline, CDR1 is MGHRA and CDR2 YSYEKL. The length of the CDR3 is 15 residues. Trimming left V 4 bases short and J 2 bases short, with 14 bases between. Here the CDR3 DNA reads TGCGCCAGCAGCCTGGCTGGCGGGGCACAAGAGACCCAGTACTTC. Its protein product is CASSLAGGAQETQYF.

V is TRBV4-2 and J is TRBJ2-7; D perhaps matches TRBD2 (5 bases). Trimming removed 2 bases from V and 3 bases from J, with 17 bases in between. Germline V gene data show CDR1 as LGHNA and CDR2 as YNFKEQ. This CDR3 has 16 residues. The CDR3: CASSQMTSGEVYEQYF. The CDR3 DNA follows: TGTGCCAGCAGCCAAATGACCAGCGGAGAAGTCTACGAGCAGTACTTC.

The rearrangement links TRBV10-3 to TRBJ1-3; D perhaps matches TRBD1 (6 bases). The CDR3 loop spans 17 amino acids. From germline, CDR1 is ENHRY and CDR2 SYGVKD. V lost 6 bases, J lost 0 bases, and 18 bases lay in between. CDR3 DNA sequence: TGTGCCATCAGAGAACGGGACACTTTAAGCTCTGGAAACACCATATATTTT. Its protein product is CAIRERDTLSSGNTIYF.

The chain couples TRBV27 to TRBJ1-1; no firm D call. The length of the CDR3 is 14 residues. Germline V gene data show CDR1 as MNHEY and CDR2 as SMNVEV (reference sequence). Trimming took 7 bases from V and 1 from J, leaving 13 bases between them. CDR3: CASTLHRGNTEAFF. For the CDR3, the DNA is TGTGCCAGCACCCTTCACCGGGGGAACACTGAAGCTTTCTTT.

V gene TRBV5-1 combines with J gene TRBJ2-7; 10 bases match TRBD2. Germline values: CDR1 SGHRS, CDR2 YFSETQ. This CDR3 is built from 15 residues. V trimming: 5 bases; J trimming: 1 base; junction bases outside the gene matches: 6. CDR3 amino acids: CASSPSGRVSYEQYF. CDR3 DNA sequence: TGCGCCAGCAGTCCTAGCGGGAGAGTGTCCTACGAGCAGTACTTC.

As concerns this clone: The same CDR3 arises from other DNA sequences in this sample as well. CDR3 in amino acids: CASSGQGGTEAFF. CDR3 nucleotide sequence: TGCGCCAGCAGTGGACAGGGAGGGACTGAAGCTTTCTTT. The chain is built from TRBV5-1 and TRBJ1-1; 8 nucleotides match TRBD1. The J segment lost 5 bases and the V segment lost 5 bases, leaving 5 bases of the junction unmatched. The CDR3 runs to 13 residues. The germline CDR1 and CDR2 sequences are SGHRS and YFSETQ.

The gene calls are TRBV7-8 and TRBJ1-1; the match to TRBD1 covers 8 bases. J lost 5 bases, V lost 5 bases, and 10 bases had no gene match. The CDR3 consists of 15 residues. The germline V gene has CDR1 SGHVS and CDR2 FQNEAQ. CDR3 sequence reads: CASSAIGQGGTEAFF. The CDR3 DNA reads as TGTGCCAGCAGCGCAATCGGACAGGGTGGGACTGAAGCTTTCTTT.

The CDR3 sequence: CASSNQGGGTEAFF. The CDR3 coding sequence is TGTGCCAGTAGTAATCAGGGCGGTGGCACTGAAGCTTTCTTT. This chain uses TRBV19 with TRBJ1-1; tentative D call: TRBD1 (5 bases). This CDR3 has 14 residues. The V gene lost 4 bases and the J gene lost 4 bases, with 13 bases spanning the gap. CDR1 is LNHDA, CDR2 SQIVND, per germline (reference sequence). The complete variable domain, with remaining parts taken from reference TRBV19 and TRBJ1-1, reads DGGITQSPKYLFRKEGQNVTLSCEQNLNHDAMYWYRQDPGQGLRLIYYSQIVNDFQKGDIAEGYSVSREKKESFPLTVTSAQKNPTAFYLCASSNQGGGTEAFFGQGTRLTVV.

This sequence joins TRBV18 and TRBJ2-1; 8 bases are a match to TRBD2. Germline V lookup: CDR1 KGHSH, CDR2 LQKENI. V lost 6 bases, J lost 0 bases, and 7 bases stayed unmatched. CDR3 length equals 16 residues. CDR3: CASSPGGSPSYNEQFF. CDR3 coding DNA: TGTGCCAGCTCTCCGGGGGGGAGTCCCTCCTACAATGAGCAGTTCTTC.